This TCR beta chain appears in the sequencing data of a study of blood T cell repertoires in COVID-19 (dated by TCRdb to 2019 to 2021). Some background on the complete study: Samples from collaborators originated in the United States, Italy and Spain and spanned both the acute and convalescent phases of COVID-19. Deeply sampled blood TCRbeta repertoires from subjects exposed to, actively infected with, or recovered from COVID-19 were included in the dataset. A de-identified subject ID, COVID-19 status, age in years and sex were almost always included in the sample metadata. Where HLA class I and class II types were available, the types were taken from metadata supplied by the sample provider, not from assay-based typing. A freely available public database, intended as a resource for researchers studying the immune response to SARS-CoV-2, is where the repertoires were released. Samples were obtained from the ongoing ImmuneRACE study (first 160 participants) and from some 1,200 subjects provided by 6 global collaborators. The material from the prospective study consisted of cDNA or gDNA derived from T cells, B-cell-depleted T cells, or PBMCs.

Study-wide findings and limitations: Clinical and demographic metadata were provided uncurated, with the amount varying by source and participant.

Remarks on this clone: Its target antigen remains unknown. Qualities for individual bases were not recorded, and no much larger clone is one base off.

The CDR3 starts with the cysteine, ends with the phenylalanine, and has 16 residues. The retained sequence is limited to the CDR3, 48 bases, with the frame set at the first base. Reading the germline V gene gives CDR1 KGHSH and CDR2 LQKENI. Trimming takes 0 bases off V and 7 bases off J; junction bases not matched to a gene: 7. TCRbeta CDR3 regions were amplified from genomic DNA using the immunoSEQ Assay, a bias-controlled multiplex PCR. The paper's data handling went like this. The number of nucleated cells in each sample was estimated by amplification of reference gene primers within the assay. To quantify the absolute abundance of each unique TCRbeta CDR3 rearrangement, sequence reads were collapsed and filtered. For each sample, productive Simpson clonality was calculated as the square root of Simpson's diversity index over productive rearrangements. The immuneACCESS repertoire file appears here via TCRdb, limited to in-frame rearrangements. These files lack a portion of the clones; in checked studies, under half of the deficit traces to unresolved V genes, and the cause of the others is not known. V and J calls and clone size are given by that table; D and trimming were obtained from the DNA. For this sample there are around 56,000 clones; more than 60% appear just once. The ten largest clones add up to 15% to 20% of the sample.

The collaborating institutions used their own protocols to collect whole blood in K2EDTA tubes. For TCRbeta analysis, collaborator samples were shipped as frozen whole blood, as isolated PBMCs, or as DNA extracted from either sample type. The rearranged segments are TRBV18 and TRBJ2-1, with 9 central nucleotides matching TRBD2. This TCR was sampled from a woman between 45 and 65 years old with active or convalescent COVID-19. The specimen sequenced was peripheral blood. The nucleotides read TGTGCCAGCTCACCACCGTCGGCGGGAGGGCCGAATGAGCAGTTCTTC. Translated, this gives CASSPPSAGGPNEQFF.